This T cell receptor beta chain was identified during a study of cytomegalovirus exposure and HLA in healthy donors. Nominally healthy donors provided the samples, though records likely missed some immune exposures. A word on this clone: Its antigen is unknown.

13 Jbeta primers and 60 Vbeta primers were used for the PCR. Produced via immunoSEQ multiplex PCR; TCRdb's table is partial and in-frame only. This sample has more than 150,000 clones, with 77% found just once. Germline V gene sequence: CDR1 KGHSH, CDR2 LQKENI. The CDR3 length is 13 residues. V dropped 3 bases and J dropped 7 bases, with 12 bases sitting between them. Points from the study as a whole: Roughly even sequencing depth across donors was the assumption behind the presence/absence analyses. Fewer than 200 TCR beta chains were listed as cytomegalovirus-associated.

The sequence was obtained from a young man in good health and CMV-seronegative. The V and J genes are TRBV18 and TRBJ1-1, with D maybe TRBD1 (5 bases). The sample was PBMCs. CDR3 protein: CASSPRTNDEAFF. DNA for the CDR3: TGTGCCAGCTCACCCCGGACAAACGATGAAGCTTTCTTT.